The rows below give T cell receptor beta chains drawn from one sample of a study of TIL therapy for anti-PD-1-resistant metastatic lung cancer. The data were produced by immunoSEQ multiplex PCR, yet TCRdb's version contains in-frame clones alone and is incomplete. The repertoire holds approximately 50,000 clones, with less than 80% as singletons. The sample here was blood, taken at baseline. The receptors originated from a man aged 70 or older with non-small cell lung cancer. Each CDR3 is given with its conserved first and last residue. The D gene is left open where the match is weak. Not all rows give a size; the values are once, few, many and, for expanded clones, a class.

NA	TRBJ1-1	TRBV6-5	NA	TGTGCCAGCAGTTTTGGCGGGCTCATGAACACTGAAGCTTTCTTT	CASSFGGLMNTEAFF
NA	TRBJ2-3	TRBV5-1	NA	TGCGCCAGCAAATTGGGGGTCACAAGCACAGATACGCAGTATTTT	CASKLGVTSTDTQYF
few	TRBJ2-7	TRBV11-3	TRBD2	TGTGCCAGCAGCTGGCTAGCGGGAGTGGGTGAATCCTACGAGCAGTACTTC	CASSWLAGVGESYEQYF
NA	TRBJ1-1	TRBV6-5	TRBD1	TGTGCCAGCAGTTACTGGACAGGGAGCACTGAAGCTTTCTTT	CASSYWTGSTEAFF
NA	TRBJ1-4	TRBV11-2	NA	TGTGCCAGCAGCTTAATGTGGACTAATGAAAAACTGTTTTTT	CASSLMWTNEKLFF
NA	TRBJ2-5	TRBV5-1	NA	TGCGCCAGCAGCCCCGGGACTACCCAGTACTTC	CASSPGTTQYF
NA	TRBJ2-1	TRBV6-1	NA	TGTGCCAGCAGAGAATCGAACTATCTCAATGAGCAGTTCTTC	CASRESNYLNEQFF
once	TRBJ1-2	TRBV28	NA	TGTGCCAGCAGTTTACCGGGAGGAGCTAACTATGGCTACACCTTC	CASSLPGGANYGYTF
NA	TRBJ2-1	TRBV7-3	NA	TGTGCCAGCAGCGTCAGACAGCGCAGCTCCTACAATGAGCAGTTCTTC	CASSVRQRSSYNEQFF
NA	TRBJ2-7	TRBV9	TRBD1	TGTGCCAGCAGCCCAACAGGGGGGTTCTACGAGCAGTACTTC	CASSPTGGFYEQYF
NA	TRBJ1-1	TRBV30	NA	TGTGCCTGGAGTGTATCTAACACTGAAGCTTTCTTT	CAWSVSNTEAFF
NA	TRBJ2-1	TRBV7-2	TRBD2	TGTGCCAGCAGCTTACCGGGACTAGCGCGGTACAATGAGCAGTTCTTC	CASSLPGLARYNEQFF
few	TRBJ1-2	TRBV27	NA	TGTGCCAGCAGCCCGGGACAAATTAACTATGGCTACACCTTC	CASSPGQINYGYTF
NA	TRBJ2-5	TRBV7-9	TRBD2	TGTGCCAGCAGCAATTTGTATGAGGGAGGGGAGACCCAGTACTTC	CASSNLYEGGETQYF
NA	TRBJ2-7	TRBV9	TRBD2	TGTGCCAGCAGCGTAGAGGCTAGCGGGAGGTTGGACGAGCAGTACTTC	CASSVEASGRLDEQYF
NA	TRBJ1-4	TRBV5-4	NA	TGTGCCAGCAGCTCGGCAGGGGCGTCGAATGAAAAACTGTTTTTT	CASSSAGASNEKLFF
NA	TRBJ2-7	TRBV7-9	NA	TGTGCCAGCAGCTCTCTCCTGGCCTACGAGCAGTACTTC	CASSSLLAYEQYF
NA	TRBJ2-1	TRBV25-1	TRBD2	TGTGCCAGCAGTGATCAGGGACTAAGGGACAATGAGCAGTTCTTC	CASSDQGLRDNEQFF
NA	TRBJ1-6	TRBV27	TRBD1	TGTGCCAGCAGTTTAAAAGCACAGGGGGATTCACCCCTCCACTTT	CASSLKAQGDSPLHF
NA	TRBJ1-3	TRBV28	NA	TGTGCCAGCACCCCCACAGCAAACACCATATATTTT	CASTPTANTIYF
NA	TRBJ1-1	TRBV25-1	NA	TGTGCCAGCACCCTCGATGGAGGAGGGAACACTGAAGCTTTCTTT	CASTLDGGGNTEAFF
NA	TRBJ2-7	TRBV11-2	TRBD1	TGTGCCAGCAGCTTAGAGGGACAGGGGTGGGACGAGCAGTACTTC	CASSLEGQGWDEQYF
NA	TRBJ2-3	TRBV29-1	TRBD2	TGCAGCGTTGAGGGAGGGGTAGCGGGGGTGCTGGCAGATACGCAGTATTTT	CSVEGGVAGVLADTQYF